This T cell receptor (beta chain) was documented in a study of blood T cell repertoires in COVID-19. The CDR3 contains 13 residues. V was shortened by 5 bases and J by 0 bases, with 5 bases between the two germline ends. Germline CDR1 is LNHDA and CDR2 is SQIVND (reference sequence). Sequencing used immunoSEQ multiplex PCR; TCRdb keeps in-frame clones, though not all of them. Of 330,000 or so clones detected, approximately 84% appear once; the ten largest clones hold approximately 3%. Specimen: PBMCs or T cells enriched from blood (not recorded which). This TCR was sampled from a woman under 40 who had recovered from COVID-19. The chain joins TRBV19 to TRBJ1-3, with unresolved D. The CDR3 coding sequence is TGTGCCAGTAGTCGGAGCTCTGGAAACACCATATATTTT. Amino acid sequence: CASSRSSGNTIYF. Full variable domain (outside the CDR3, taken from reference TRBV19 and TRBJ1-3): DGGITQSPKYLFRKEGQNVTLSCEQNLNHDAMYWYRQDPGQGLRLIYYSQIVNDFQKGDIAEGYSVSREKKESFPLTVTSAQKNPTAFYLCASSRSSGNTIYFGEGSWLTVV.